This T cell receptor (beta chain) emerged from a study of blood T cell repertoires in COVID-19. Germline CDR1 and CDR2: SGHDN and FVKESK. CDR3 size: 15 residues. J lost 7 bases, V lost 6 bases, and 13 bases had no gene match. Sequencing was performed with immunoSEQ multiplex PCR; in TCRdb, only in-frame clones are kept and a portion is missing. Of 110,000 or so clones listed, over 75% are singletons. The sample comprised peripheral blood. This rearrangement joins TRBV14 to TRBJ1-1; 8 bases align to TRBD1. The origin of this receptor is a human donor in a cohort sampled during active COVID-19. CDR3 region: CASSLRRTGIGEAFF. The DNA for the CDR3 is TGTGCCAGCAGTCTCCGGAGGACAGGGATCGGTGAAGCTTTCTTT.